The T cell receptor beta chain described here comes from a study of cytomegalovirus exposure and HLA in healthy donors. Whole-study findings and limits: A later analysis, which compared TCR beta chains of equal frequency, found the HLA-associated ones more clonally expanded. A later analysis linked a missense DCLRE1C variant to TCR beta V- and J-gene trimming. Researchers left out some V segments, among them TRBV6-2 and TRBV6-3, as indistinguishable. Listed as cytomegalovirus-associated were around 160 TCR beta chains.

The CDR3 is 15 residues long. J gave up 5 bases and V 6 bases, and 6 bases lay outside the gene matches. CDR1 and CDR2 from the germline V gene are MRHNA and SNTAGT. On this clone itself: Its antigen is undetermined.

60 Vbeta and 13 Jbeta primers were used in PCR. The data were produced by immunoSEQ multiplex PCR, yet TCRdb's version contains in-frame clones alone and is incomplete. This sample carries about 110,000 clones, 75% of them seen once, and the ten largest clones take 2.5% to 3%. The source is a male donor in good health and CMV-seropositive. The source material was PBMCs. The J gene is TRBJ2-2, the V gene TRBV6-4, with TRBD2 matching over 10 bases. This CDR3 is CASSQAGGPTGELFF. The CDR3 bases are TGTGCCAGCAGCCAAGCGGGAGGGCCGACCGGGGAGCTGTTTTTT.